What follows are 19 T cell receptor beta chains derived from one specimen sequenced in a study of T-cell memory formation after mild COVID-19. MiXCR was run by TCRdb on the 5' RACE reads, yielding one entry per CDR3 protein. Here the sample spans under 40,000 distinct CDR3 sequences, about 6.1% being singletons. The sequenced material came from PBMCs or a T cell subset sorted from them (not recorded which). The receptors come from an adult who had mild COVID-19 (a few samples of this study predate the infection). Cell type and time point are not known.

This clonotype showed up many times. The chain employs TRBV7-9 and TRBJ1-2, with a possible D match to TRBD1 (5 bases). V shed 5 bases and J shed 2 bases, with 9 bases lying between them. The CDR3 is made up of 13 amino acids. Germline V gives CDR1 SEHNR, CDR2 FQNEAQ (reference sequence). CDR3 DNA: TGTGCCAGCAGCCAGGGACCCAACTATGGCTACACCTTC. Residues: CASSQGPNYGYTF.

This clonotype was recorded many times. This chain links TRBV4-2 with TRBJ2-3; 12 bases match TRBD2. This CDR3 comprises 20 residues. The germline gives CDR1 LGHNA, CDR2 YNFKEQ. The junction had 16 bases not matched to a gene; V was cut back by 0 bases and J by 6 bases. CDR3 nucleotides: TGTGCCAGCAGCCAAGAATCGCCTTACGGAGGACTAGCGGGATTTGATACGCAGTATTTT. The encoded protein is CASSQESPYGGLAGFDTQYF.

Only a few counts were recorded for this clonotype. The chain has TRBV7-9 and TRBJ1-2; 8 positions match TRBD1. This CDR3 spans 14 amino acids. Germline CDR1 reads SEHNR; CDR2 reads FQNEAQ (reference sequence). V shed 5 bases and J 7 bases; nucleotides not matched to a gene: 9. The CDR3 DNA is TGTGCCAGCAGCCAACAGGGGGAAGAGCGTGGCTACACCTTC. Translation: CASSQQGEERGYTF. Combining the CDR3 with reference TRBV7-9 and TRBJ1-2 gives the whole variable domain DTGVSQNPRHKITKRGQNVTFRCDPISEHNRLYWYRQTLGQGPEFLTYFQNEAQLEKSRLLSDRFSAERPKGSFSTLEIQRTEQGDSAMYLCASSQQGEERGYTFGSGTRLTVV.

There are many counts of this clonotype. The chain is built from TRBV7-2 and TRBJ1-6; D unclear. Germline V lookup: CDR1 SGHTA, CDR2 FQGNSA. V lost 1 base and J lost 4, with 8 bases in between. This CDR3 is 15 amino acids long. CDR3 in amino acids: CASSLVGLYNSPLHF. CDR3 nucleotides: TGTGCCAGCAGCTTAGTTGGACTGTATAATTCACCCCTCCACTTT.

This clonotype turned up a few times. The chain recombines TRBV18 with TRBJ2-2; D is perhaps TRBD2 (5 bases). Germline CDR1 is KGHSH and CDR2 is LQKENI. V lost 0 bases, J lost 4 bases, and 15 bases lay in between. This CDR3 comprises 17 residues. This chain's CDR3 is CASSPPGNSAGTGELFF. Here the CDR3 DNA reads TGTGCCAGCTCACCACCTGGGAACTCGGCGGGCACCGGGGAGCTGTTTTTT.

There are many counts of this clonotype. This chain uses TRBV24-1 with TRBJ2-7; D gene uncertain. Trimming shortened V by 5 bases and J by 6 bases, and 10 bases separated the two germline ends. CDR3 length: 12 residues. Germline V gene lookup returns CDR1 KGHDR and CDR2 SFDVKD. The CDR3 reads CATSVSGTEQYF. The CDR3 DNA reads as TGTGCCACCAGTGTCTCCGGAACCGAGCAGTACTTC.

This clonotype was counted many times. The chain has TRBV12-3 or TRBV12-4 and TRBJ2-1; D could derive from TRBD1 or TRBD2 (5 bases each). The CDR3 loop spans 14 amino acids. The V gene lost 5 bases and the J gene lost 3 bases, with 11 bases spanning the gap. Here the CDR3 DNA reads TGTGCCAGCAGTGGGGGATCCCTCTACAATGAGCAGTTCTTC. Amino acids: CASSGGSLYNEQFF.

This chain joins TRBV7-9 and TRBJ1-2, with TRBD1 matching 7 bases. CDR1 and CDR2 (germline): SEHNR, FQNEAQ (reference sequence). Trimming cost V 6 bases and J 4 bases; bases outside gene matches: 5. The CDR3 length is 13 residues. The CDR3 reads CASRPGTVYGYTF. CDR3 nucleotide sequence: TGTGCCAGCAGACCCGGGACAGTCTATGGCTACACCTTC. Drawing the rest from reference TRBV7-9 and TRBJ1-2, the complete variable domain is DTGVSQNPRHKITKRGQNVTFRCDPISEHNRLYWYRQTLGQGPEFLTYFQNEAQLEKSRLLSDRFSAERPKGSFSTLEIQRTEQGDSAMYLCASRPGTVYGYTFGSGTRLTVV.

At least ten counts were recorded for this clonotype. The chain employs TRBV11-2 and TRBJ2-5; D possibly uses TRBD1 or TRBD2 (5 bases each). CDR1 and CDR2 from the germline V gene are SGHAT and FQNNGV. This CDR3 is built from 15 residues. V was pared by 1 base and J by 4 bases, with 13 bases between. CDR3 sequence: CASSLVQDSRETQYF. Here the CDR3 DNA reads TGTGCCAGCAGCTTAGTACAGGACTCCCGAGAGACCCAGTACTTC.

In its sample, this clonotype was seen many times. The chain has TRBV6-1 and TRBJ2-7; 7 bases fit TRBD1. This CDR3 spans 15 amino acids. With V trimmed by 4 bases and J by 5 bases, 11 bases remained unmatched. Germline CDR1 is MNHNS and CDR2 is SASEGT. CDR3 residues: CASSGRTGPYDEQYF. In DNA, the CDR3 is TGTGCCAGCAGTGGAAGGACAGGACCCTATGACGAGCAGTACTTC.

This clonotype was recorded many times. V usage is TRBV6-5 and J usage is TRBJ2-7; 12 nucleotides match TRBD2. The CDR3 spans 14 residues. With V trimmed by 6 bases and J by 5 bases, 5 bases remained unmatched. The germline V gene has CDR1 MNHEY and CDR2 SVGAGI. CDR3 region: CASSGLAGSHEQYF. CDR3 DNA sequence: TGTGCCAGCAGCGGACTAGCGGGATCCCACGAGCAGTACTTC.

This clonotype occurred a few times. The CDR3, as DNA: TGTGCCAGCAGTTTCTATAGAGCTAACTATGGCTACACCTTC. Protein product: CASSFYRANYGYTF. The chain carries TRBV12-3 or TRBV12-4 and TRBJ1-2; D is undetermined. V dropped 3 bases and J dropped 0 bases, with 8 bases sitting between them. The CDR3 runs to 14 residues.

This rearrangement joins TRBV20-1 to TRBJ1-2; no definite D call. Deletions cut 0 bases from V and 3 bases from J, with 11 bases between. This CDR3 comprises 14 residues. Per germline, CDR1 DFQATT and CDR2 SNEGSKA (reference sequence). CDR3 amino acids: CSARDLPGDYGYTF. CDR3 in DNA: TGCAGTGCTAGAGATTTGCCAGGAGACTATGGCTACACCTTC.

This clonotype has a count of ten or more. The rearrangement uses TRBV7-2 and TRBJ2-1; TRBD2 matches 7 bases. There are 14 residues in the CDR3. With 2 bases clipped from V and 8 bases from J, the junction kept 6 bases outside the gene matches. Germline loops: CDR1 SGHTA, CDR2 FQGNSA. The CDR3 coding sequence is TGTGCCAGCAGCTTACGGCGCGGGGGAGATGAGCAGTTCTTC. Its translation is CASSLRRGGDEQFF.

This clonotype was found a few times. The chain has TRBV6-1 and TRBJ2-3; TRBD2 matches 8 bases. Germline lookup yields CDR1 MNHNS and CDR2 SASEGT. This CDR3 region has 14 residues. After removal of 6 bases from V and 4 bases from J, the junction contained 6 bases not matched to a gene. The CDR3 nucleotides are TGTGCCAGCAGCGGGGGGGGGGCGGCAGATACGCAGTATTTT. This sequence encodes CASSGGGAADTQYF.

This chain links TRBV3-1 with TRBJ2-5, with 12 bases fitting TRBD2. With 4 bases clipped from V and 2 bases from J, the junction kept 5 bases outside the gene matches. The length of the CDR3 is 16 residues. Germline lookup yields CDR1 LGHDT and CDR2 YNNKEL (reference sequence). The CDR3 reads CASSPLAGGRQETQYF. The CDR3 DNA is TGTGCCAGCAGCCCCCTAGCGGGGGGGCGACAAGAGACCCAGTACTTC.

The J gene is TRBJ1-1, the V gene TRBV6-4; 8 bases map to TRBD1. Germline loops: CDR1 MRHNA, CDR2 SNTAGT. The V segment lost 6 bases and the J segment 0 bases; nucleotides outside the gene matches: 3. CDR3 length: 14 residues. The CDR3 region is CASRGTGVNTEAFF. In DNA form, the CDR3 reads TGTGCCAGCAGGGGGACAGGAGTGAACACTGAAGCTTTCTTT.

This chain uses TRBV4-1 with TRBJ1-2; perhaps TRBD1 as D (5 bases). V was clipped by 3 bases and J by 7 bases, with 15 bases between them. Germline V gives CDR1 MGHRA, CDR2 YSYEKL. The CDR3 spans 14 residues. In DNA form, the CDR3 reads TGCGCCAGCAGCCACCTCCCGGCAGGGTCTGGCTACACCTTC. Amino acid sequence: CASSHLPAGSGYTF.

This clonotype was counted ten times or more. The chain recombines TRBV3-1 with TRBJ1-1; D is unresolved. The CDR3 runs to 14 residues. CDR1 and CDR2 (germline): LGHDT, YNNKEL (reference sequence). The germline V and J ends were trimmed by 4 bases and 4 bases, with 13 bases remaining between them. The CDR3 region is CASSPGPLSTEAFF. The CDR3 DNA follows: TGTGCCAGCAGCCCCGGACCCCTCAGCACTGAAGCTTTCTTT.